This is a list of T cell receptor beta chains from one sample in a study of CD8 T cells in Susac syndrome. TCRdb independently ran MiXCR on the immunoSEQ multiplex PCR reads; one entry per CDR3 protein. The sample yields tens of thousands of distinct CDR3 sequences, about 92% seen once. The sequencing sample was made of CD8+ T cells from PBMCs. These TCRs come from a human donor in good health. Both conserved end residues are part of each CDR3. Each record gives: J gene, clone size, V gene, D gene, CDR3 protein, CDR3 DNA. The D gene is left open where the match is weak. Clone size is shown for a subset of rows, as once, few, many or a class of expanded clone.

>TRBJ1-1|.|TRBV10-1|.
CARAHREAFF
TGCGCCAGAGCCCACCGCGAAGCTTTCTTT
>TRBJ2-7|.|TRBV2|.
CASLRYEQYF
TGTGCCAGCCTCAGGTACGAGCAGTACTTC
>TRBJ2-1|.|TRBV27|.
CASIPGRGALLYNEQFF
TGTGCCAGCATCCCGGGACGGGGGGCCCTTCTTTACAATGAGCAGTTCTTC
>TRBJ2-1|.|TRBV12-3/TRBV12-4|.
CASSSSFNEQFF
TGTGCCAGCAGCTCTTCCTTTAATGAGCAGTTCTTC
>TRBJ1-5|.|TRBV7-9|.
CASSPRGGGSQPQHF
TGTGCCAGCAGCCCCCGCGGGGGGGGTTCTCAGCCCCAGCATTTT
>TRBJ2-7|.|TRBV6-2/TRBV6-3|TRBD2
CASSSGKAGYSYEQYF
TGTGCCAGCAGTTCGGGAAAAGCGGGGTACTCCTACGAGCAGTACTTC
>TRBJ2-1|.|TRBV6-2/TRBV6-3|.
CASSSSGTRNYNEQFF
TGTGCCAGCAGCTCATCCGGGACCAGAAATTACAATGAGCAGTTCTTC
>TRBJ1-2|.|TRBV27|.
CASSPLGLGNGYTF
TGTGCCAGCAGTCCCCTGGGCCTGGGCAATGGCTACACCTTC
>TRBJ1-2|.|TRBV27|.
CASRQGTGYTF
TGTGCCAGCAGACAGGGTACTGGCTACACCTTC
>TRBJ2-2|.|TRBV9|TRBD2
CASSVAASGVNTGELFF
TGTGCCAGCAGCGTAGCCGCTAGCGGGGTTAACACCGGGGAGCTGTTTTTT
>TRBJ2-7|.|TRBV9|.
CASSVGGNRHYEQYF
TGTGCCAGCAGCGTAGGTGGAAATAGACACTACGAGCAGTACTTC
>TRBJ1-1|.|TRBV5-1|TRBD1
CASSLNPSRGPGENTEAFF
TGCGCCAGCAGCTTGAATCCCTCGAGGGGGCCCGGGGAGAACACTGAAGCTTTCTTT
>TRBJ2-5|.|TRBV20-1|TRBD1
CSARDLQGALTQYF
TGCAGTGCTAGAGATCTGCAGGGGGCGCTGACCCAGTACTTC
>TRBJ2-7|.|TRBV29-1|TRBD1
CSVFDPGQGFDEQYF
TGCAGCGTCTTCGACCCGGGACAGGGGTTCGACGAGCAGTACTTC
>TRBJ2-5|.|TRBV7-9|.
CASSWGAEETQYF
TGTGCCAGCAGCTGGGGCGCAGAAGAGACCCAGTACTTC
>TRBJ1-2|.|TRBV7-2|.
CASSLGSDEVPYGYTF
TGTGCCAGCAGCTTAGGTTCGGATGAGGTTCCCTATGGCTACACCTTC
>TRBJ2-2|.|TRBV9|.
CASSVGGLGDTGELFF
TGTGCCAGCAGCGTAGGAGGCCTGGGGGACACCGGGGAGCTGTTTTTT
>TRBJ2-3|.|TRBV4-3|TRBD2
CASSLGLAGLADTQYF
TGCGCCAGCAGCCTGGGACTAGCGGGGTTAGCAGATACGCAGTATTTT
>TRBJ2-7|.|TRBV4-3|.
CASSQGQSEQYF
TGCGCCAGCAGCCAAGGGCAATCCGAGCAGTACTTC
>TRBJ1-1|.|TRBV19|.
CASSALRDMNTEAFF
TGTGCCAGTAGTGCCCTCAGGGACATGAACACTGAAGCTTTCTTT
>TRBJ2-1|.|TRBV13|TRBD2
CASSLATSGNEQFF
TGTGCCAGCAGCTTGGCTACTAGCGGGAATGAGCAGTTCTTC
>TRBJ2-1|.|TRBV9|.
CASSGGDREQFF
TGTGCCAGCAGCGGGGGGGATCGTGAGCAGTTCTTC
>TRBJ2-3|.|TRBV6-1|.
CASSEELWVSTDTQYF
TGTGCCAGCAGTGAAGAACTATGGGTGAGCACAGATACGCAGTATTTT
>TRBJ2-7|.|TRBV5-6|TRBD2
CASFTGGEDYEQYF
TGTGCCAGCTTTACGGGGGGAGAGGACTACGAGCAGTACTTC
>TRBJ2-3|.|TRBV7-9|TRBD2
CASSLGAGVLWTQYF
TGTGCCAGCAGCTTAGGAGCGGGGGTTCTATGGACGCAGTATTTT
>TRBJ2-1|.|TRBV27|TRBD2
CASSLVSGGSSEQFF
TGTGCCAGCAGTTTAGTTAGCGGGGGGTCGAGTGAGCAGTTCTTC
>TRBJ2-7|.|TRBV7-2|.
CASSSGSPYEQYF
TGTGCCAGCAGCTCCGGGTCGCCCTACGAGCAGTACTTC
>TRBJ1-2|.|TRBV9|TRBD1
CASSVGRGRSSYRYTF
TGTGCCAGCAGCGTAGGGAGGGGGCGCAGCTCGTATCGCTACACCTTC
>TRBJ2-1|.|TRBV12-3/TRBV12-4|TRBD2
CASSPSGGPYNEQFF
TGTGCCAGCAGTCCTAGCGGGGGGCCGTACAATGAGCAGTTCTTC
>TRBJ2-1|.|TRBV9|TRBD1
CASSVHPHGQGGPYNEQFF
TGTGCCAGCAGCGTACATCCCCATGGACAGGGGGGCCCCTACAATGAGCAGTTCTTC
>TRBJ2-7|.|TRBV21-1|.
CASSFDPYEQYF
TGTGCCAGCAGCTTCGACCCCTACGAGCAGTACTTC
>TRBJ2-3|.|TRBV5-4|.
CASSLDRGGDTQYF
TGTGCCAGCAGCTTGGACAGGGGAGGAGATACGCAGTATTTT
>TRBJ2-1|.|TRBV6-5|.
CASSYSGATSIF
TGTGCCAGCAGTTACTCGGGGGCAACGTCGATCTTC
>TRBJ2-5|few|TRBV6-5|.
CASSPRDGPGKTQYF
TGTGCCAGCAGCCCGAGGGATGGACCTGGGAAGACCCAGTACTTC
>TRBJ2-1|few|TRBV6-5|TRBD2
CASSLGGAYNEQFF
TGTGCCAGCAGTCTCGGGGGGGCCTACAATGAGCAGTTCTTC
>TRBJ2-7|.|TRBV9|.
CASSVGLGEILSYEQYF
TGTGCCAGCAGCGTGGGACTCGGGGAAATCCTGTCCTACGAGCAGTACTTC
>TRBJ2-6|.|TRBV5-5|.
CASSLWGAGANVLTF
TGTGCCAGCAGCTTGTGGGGGGCTGGGGCCAACGTCCTGACTTTC
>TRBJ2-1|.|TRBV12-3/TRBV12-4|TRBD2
CASSSPGSGGAPEQFF
TGTGCCAGCAGTTCACCCGGTAGCGGGGGGGCCCCTGAGCAGTTCTTC
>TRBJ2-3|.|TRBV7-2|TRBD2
CASSPSTSGGATDTQYF
TGTGCCAGCAGCCCGTCGACTAGCGGGGGGGCCACAGATACGCAGTATTTT
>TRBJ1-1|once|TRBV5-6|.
CASSLGGKDTEAFF
TGTGCCAGCAGCTTGGGAGGAAAGGACACTGAAGCTTTCTTT
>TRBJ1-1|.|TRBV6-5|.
CASSYSESVSTEAFF
TGTGCCAGCAGTTACTCCGAGAGTGTGAGCACTGAAGCTTTCTTT
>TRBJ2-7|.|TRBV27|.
CASSFRTAYEQYF
TGTGCCAGCAGTTTTAGGACCGCCTACGAGCAGTACTTC
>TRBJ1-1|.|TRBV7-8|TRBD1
CASSSTSGQGFNEAFF
TGTGCCAGCAGCTCTACCTCGGGACAGGGATTTAATGAAGCTTTCTTT
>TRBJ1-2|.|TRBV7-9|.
CASSLAGGYGYTF
TGTGCCAGCAGCTTAGCAGGGGGCTATGGCTACACCTTC
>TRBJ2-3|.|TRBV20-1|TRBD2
CSARVLGLAGGPTDTQYF
TGCAGTGCTAGAGTTCTTGGACTAGCGGGGGGGCCCACAGATACGCAGTATTTT
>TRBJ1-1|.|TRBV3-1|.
CASSEERWDNLNTEAFF
TGTGCCAGCAGCGAAGAAAGGTGGGACAACTTGAACACTGAAGCTTTCTTT
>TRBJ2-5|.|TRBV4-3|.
CASSHALTGEETQYF
TGCGCCAGCAGCCACGCCCTGACTGGGGAAGAGACCCAGTACTTC
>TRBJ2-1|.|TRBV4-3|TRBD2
CASSPGLAGLYNEQFF
TGCGCCAGCAGCCCGGGACTAGCGGGGCTCTACAATGAGCAGTTCTTC